These 15 T cell receptor beta chains came from one sample sequenced in a study of T cells in Graves' hyperthyroidism and ophthalmopathy. Researchers took RNA transcripts and amplified the TCR beta CDR3 regions from them. Initially, a first-round RT-PCR of the TCR CDR3 employed the HTBI primer set. TCRdb reprocessed the multiplex PCR reads via MiXCR and lists one record per CDR3 protein. The sample yields roughly 800,000 distinct CDR3 sequences, about 38% seen once. The sequenced sample consisted of blood. The receptors were gathered from a man in his late teens or twenties with Graves' hyperthyroidism.

This clonotype has only a few counts. V and J are TRBV19 and TRBJ1-6, with D possibly matching TRBD1 (6 bases). Germline lookup yields CDR1 LNHDA and CDR2 SQIVND (reference sequence). CDR3 size: 14 residues. V lost 6 bases and J lost 7, with 13 bases in between. CDR3 bases: TGTGCCAGTAGCCCGGCAGGGGCAAATTCACCCCTCCACTTT. It specifies CASSPAGANSPLHF.

This clonotype has just a few counts. For the CDR3, the DNA is TGCGCCAGCAGCCAAGAGTGGGGAGTAGCAGAGACCCAGTACTTC. Amino acid sequence: CASSQEWGVAETQYF. V is TRBV4-3 and J is TRBJ2-5, with D possibly being TRBD2 (5 bases). Per the germline V gene, CDR1 is LGHNA and CDR2 is YSLEER. CDR3 length: 15 amino acids. Trimming left V 0 bases short and J 4 bases short, with 12 bases between.

This chain connects TRBV29-1 to TRBJ2-2; D might be TRBD1 (5 bases). The V end was cut by 6 bases, the J end by 0 bases, with 11 bases between. The CDR3 is 14 amino acids. Germline V gives CDR1 SQVTM, CDR2 ANQGSEA. CDR3 sequence: CSVPGRANTGELFF. In nucleotides, the CDR3 is TGCAGCGTACCGGGCAGGGCGAACACCGGGGAGCTGTTTTTT.

This clonotype came up many times. The gene calls are TRBV2 and TRBJ1-1; no reliable D call. Germline CDR1 and CDR2: SNHLY and FYNNEI. The CDR3 consists of 12 residues. With 3 bases removed from V and 8 bases from J, the gap between germline ends came to 10 bases. CDR3 loop: CASSEIRLEAFF. The CDR3 coding sequence is TGTGCCAGCAGTGAGATAAGGTTGGAAGCTTTCTTT.

This clonotype was picked up a small number of times. The chain uses TRBV29-1 and TRBJ2-5; D could derive from TRBD1 or TRBD2 (5 bases each). The length of the CDR3 is 13 residues. The V end was cut by 5 bases, the J end by 4 bases, with 14 bases between. The germline V gene has CDR1 SQVTM and CDR2 ANQGSEA. The CDR3 bases are TGCAGCGTTCCTGGGACGGACTCAGAGACCCAGTACTTC. It encodes CSVPGTDSETQYF.

This clonotype was found many times. This chain joins TRBV29-1 and TRBJ1-1; 7 bases agree with TRBD1. V was clipped by 0 bases and J by 5 bases; unmatched bases: 9. This CDR3 has 15 residues. Germline loops: CDR1 SQVTM, CDR2 ANQGSEA. The CDR3 loop is CSVEDRQGGRTEAFF. The CDR3 DNA follows: TGCAGCGTTGAAGATCGGCAGGGGGGGAGGACTGAAGCTTTCTTT. The variable domain in full, completed from reference TRBV29-1 and TRBJ1-1, reads SAVISQKPSRDICQRGTSLTIQCQVDSQVTMMFWYRQQPGQSLTLIATANQGSEATYESGFVIDKFPISRPNLTFSTLTVSNMSPEDSSIYLCSVEDRQGGRTEAFFGQGTRLTVV.

V usage is TRBV6-6 and J usage is TRBJ1-1; D is unclear. The CDR3 has 15 residues. Trimming left V 5 bases short and J 0 bases short, with 13 bases between. Per the germline V gene, CDR1 is MNHNY and CDR2 is SVGAGI (reference sequence). CDR3 sequence reads: CASSDMDRLNTEAFF. DNA of the CDR3: TGTGCCAGCAGTGATATGGACCGTCTGAACACTGAAGCTTTCTTT.

CDR3 region: CASSARRGGSNEKLFF. CDR3 nucleotide sequence: TGTGCCAGCAGCGCCCGAAGGGGAGGGAGTAATGAAAAACTGTTTTTT. The chain uses TRBV7-2 and TRBJ1-4; D is possibly TRBD1 (5 bases). Per germline, CDR1 SGHTA and CDR2 FQGNSA. The V end was cut by 5 bases, the J end by 4 bases, with 17 bases between. The CDR3 runs 16 residues.

This clonotype turned up a few times. The chain carries TRBV19 and TRBJ1-3; a weak D match, TRBD1 (6 bases). Germline CDR1 and CDR2: LNHDA and SQIVND (reference sequence). The CDR3 extends over 14 amino acids. The V end was cut by 7 bases, the J end by 0 bases, with 10 bases between. The CDR3: CASKDSISGNTIYF. The CDR3, as DNA: TGTGCCAGTAAGGACAGCATCTCTGGAAACACCATATATTTT.

There are many counts of this clonotype. This rearrangement joins TRBV20-1 to TRBJ1-5, with D unclear. Germline lookup yields CDR1 DFQATT and CDR2 SNEGSKA (reference sequence). Trimming stripped 3 bases from V and 1 base from J, with 4 bases between. The CDR3 is 12 residues long. The CDR3 region has the DNA TGCAGTGCTAGGGAAAGCAATCAGCCCCAGCATTTT. Translating gives CSARESNQPQHF.

The chain carries TRBV5-1 and TRBJ2-5, with a tentative D call TRBD1 (5 bases). This CDR3 spans 14 amino acids. The ends were cut back, 0 bases at V and 4 bases at J, with 10 bases in the middle. Germline V lookup: CDR1 SGHRS, CDR2 YFSETQ. DNA for the CDR3: TGCGCCAGCAGCTTGGCCCAGCAGGGAGAGACCCAGTACTTC. It specifies CASSLAQQGETQYF.

In this sample, this clonotype turned up many times. The chain links TRBV7-8 to TRBJ1-4; D is unclear. Germline CDR1 is SGHVS and CDR2 is FQNEAQ. V lost 5 bases and J lost 6, with 10 bases in between. This CDR3 has 13 amino acids. The CDR3 loop is CASSLLTDEKLFF. In DNA form, the CDR3 reads TGTGCCAGCAGCCTGCTGACGGATGAAAAACTGTTTTTT.

Many counts were recorded for this clonotype. V usage is TRBV20-1 and J usage is TRBJ1-4; 7 nucleotides align to TRBD1. The germline V gene encodes CDR1 DFQATT and CDR2 SNEGSKA (reference sequence). J lost 6 bases, V lost 5 bases, and 6 bases had no gene match. CDR3 length: 13 amino acids. As DNA, the CDR3 is TGCAGTGCTGGGACAGCCGCCCATGAAAAACTGTTTTTT. Translating it yields CSAGTAAHEKLFF.

This clonotype was seen at least ten times. The chain has TRBV29-1 and TRBJ2-7; 8 positions match TRBD1. The CDR3 length is 14 residues. Germline-derived CDR1 and CDR2 are SQVTM and ANQGSEA. Trimming cost V 6 bases and J 0 bases; bases outside gene matches: 7. The DNA of the CDR3 is TGCAGCGTCCTCCGGGACAGGTCCTCCTACGAGCAGTACTTC. Amino acids: CSVLRDRSSYEQYF.

This clonotype was detected ten times or more. This sequence joins TRBV10-3 and TRBJ1-4, with D possibly being TRBD1 (5 bases). This CDR3 has 15 residues. Deletions cut 4 bases from V and 8 bases from J, with 17 bases between. Germline loops: CDR1 ENHRY, CDR2 SYGVKD. CDR3: CAISGEGPLREKLFF. CDR3 sequence (DNA): TGTGCCATCAGTGGTGAGGGACCCTTACGGGAAAAACTGTTTTTT.